A single sample is the source of the 24 T cell receptor beta chains below, sequenced in a study of CD8+CD57+ T cells in acquired aplastic anemia. CD8+CD57+ cell expansion had been shown by flow cytometry in patients chosen for sequencing. Profiles of TCR beta VDJ and CDR3 were generated from a genomic DNA template. MiXCR, run by TCRdb on the reads, gives a single entry per CDR3 protein. The sample has some 140,000 distinct CDR3 sequences, roughly half seen once. Sequenced input: sorted CD4+, CD8+, or CD8+CD57+ T cells (not recorded which) from PBMCs. Receptor source: a human donor with aplastic anemia.

This chain links TRBV24-1 with TRBJ1-1; 7 bases line up with TRBD1. CDR1 KGHDR and CDR2 SFDVKD come from the germline V gene. CDR3 length equals 15 residues. V was clipped by 3 bases and J by 3 bases; unmatched bases: 6. CDR3 region: CATSDTTGRDTEAFF. CDR3 bases: TGTGCCACCAGTGATACGACAGGGCGGGACACTGAAGCTTTCTTT.

This clonotype was recorded many times. The chain has TRBV12-3 or TRBV12-4 and TRBJ1-2; D is uncertain. V was pared by 1 base and J by 3 bases, with 9 bases between. The CDR3 consists of 14 residues. The CDR3 DNA follows: TGTGCCAGCAGTTTAGACTGGCAGGACTATGGCTACACCTTC. Encoded protein: CASSLDWQDYGYTF.

Ten or more counts support this clonotype. The V gene is TRBV7-9, the J gene TRBJ2-1, with D perhaps TRBD1 (6 bases). V was cut by 6 bases and J by 9 bases, with 21 bases left in between. This CDR3 contains 15 residues. CDR1 SEHNR and CDR2 FQNEAQ come from the germline V gene (reference sequence). The CDR3 bases are TGTGCCAGCAGTTCTCCACAGGGTCTTAAGGTTGAGCAGTTCTTC. Translated: CASSSPQGLKVEQFF.

The CDR3 region is CASSVTSGRASEQFF. For the CDR3, the DNA is TGTGCCAGCAGTGTGACTAGCGGGAGGGCCAGTGAGCAGTTCTTC. The chain employs TRBV9 and TRBJ2-1; TRBD2 aligns across 14 bases. The CDR3 is 15 amino acids. CDR1 SGDLS and CDR2 YYNGEE come from the germline V gene. Unmatched junction bases numbered 7, after V lost 5 bases and J lost 9 bases.

Regarding this clonotype: A single base separates this from a much larger clone, so it may be a read error. J is TRBJ1-1 and V is TRBV6-1; D remains unclear. V was trimmed by 10 bases and J by 0 bases, leaving 12 bases between them. This CDR3 contains 13 residues. The V gene's germline CDR1 is MNHNS and CDR2 SASEGT. The CDR3 coding sequence is TGTGCCATCGCTGGAAGGGTGAACACTGAAGCTTTCTTT. Its translation is CAIAGRVNTEAFF.

Of note for this clonotype: The germline gene is not matched at one end of the junction; a read error may be the cause. V is TRBV13 and J is TRBJ2-7, with D tentatively TRBD2 (6 bases). The germline V gene has CDR1 PRHDT and CDR2 FYEKMQ (reference sequence). This CDR3 is built from 14 residues. In nucleotides, the CDR3 is TGTGCCAGCAGCTTAGCAGCGGGTGTCAACGAGCGGTACTTC. Translated, it gives CASSLAAGVNERYF.

This clonotype was picked up a small number of times. The V and J genes are TRBV2 and TRBJ2-5, with D hard to call. Germline V gene lookup returns CDR1 SNHLY and CDR2 FYNNEI. The CDR3 is 12 amino acids. V was clipped by 7 bases and J by 0 bases, with 6 bases between them. Written as DNA, the CDR3 is TGTGCCAGCATGGGCGACCAAGAGACCCAGTACTTC. It specifies CASMGDQETQYF.

At least ten counts were recorded for this clonotype. The chain links TRBV13 to TRBJ2-4, with D perhaps assigned TRBD1 or TRBD2 (5 bases each). V lost 0 bases and J lost 7, with 13 bases in between. In germline, CDR1 is PRHDT, CDR2 FYEKMQ (reference sequence). The CDR3 totals 15 residues. The CDR3 coding sequence is TGTGCCAGCAGCTTAGGCCGAGGGGTGAGGAACATTCAGTACTTC. Its protein product is CASSLGRGVRNIQYF.

Comment on this clonotype: This may stem from a read error, because a much larger clone lies one nucleotide away. The chain is built from TRBV16 and TRBJ2-7; D is undetermined. Trimming took off 0 bases at V and 6 bases at J, with 9 bases between the two ends. Germline CDR1 and CDR2: KGHSY and FQNENV. The CDR3 is made up of 13 amino acids. The CDR3 DNA sequence: TGTGCCAGCAGCCAATCGCGATGGACCGAGCAGTACTTC. As protein: CASSQSRWTEQYF.

As to this clonotype: The CDR3 ends on some other residue instead of the conserved phenylalanine or tryptophan, so this is likely a read error. The rearrangement uses TRBV6-5 and TRBJ2-1, with D possibly being TRBD1 or TRBD2 (6 bases each). Trimming shortened V by 4 bases and J by 6 bases, and 16 bases separated the two germline ends. The germline CDR1 and CDR2 sequences are MNHEY and SVGAGI. The CDR3 extends over 15 amino acids. CDR3 bases: TGTGCCAGCAGTTTACTCATAGGGGGGCGCAATGAGCAGTTCCTC. The encoded protein is CASSLLIGGRNEQFL.

The rearrangement links TRBV19 to TRBJ1-3; TRBD1 is a possible D gene (6 bases). The V and J ends lost 7 bases and 2 bases respectively, with 9 bases between them. The CDR3 contains 13 residues. CDR1 is LNHDA and CDR2 is SQIVND in the germline V gene (reference sequence). Here the CDR3 reads CASTRGPGNTIYF. CDR3 nucleotides: TGTGCCAGTACCAGGGGACCTGGAAACACCATATATTTT.

The rearrangement links TRBV6-1 to TRBJ2-7; 9 bases match TRBD1. The ends lost 7 bases at V and 8 bases at J; junction bases unmatched: 6. Germline V gives CDR1 MNHNS, CDR2 SASEGT. This CDR3 contains 12 residues. DNA of the CDR3: TGTGCCAGCATTCCGGGACAGGGAAAGCAGTACTTC. Protein sequence: CASIPGQGKQYF.

This clonotype occurred once. V is TRBV20-1 and J is TRBJ2-7, with TRBD2 matching over 9 bases. Per the germline V gene, CDR1 is DFQATT and CDR2 is SNEGSKA (reference sequence). V lost 2 bases to trimming and J lost 0 bases; unmatched junction nucleotides: 8. The CDR3 has 16 residues. The CDR3 region has the DNA TGCAGTGCTAGATGGCTAGCGGGACCCCTCTCCTACGAGCAGTACTTC. It is translated as CSARWLAGPLSYEQYF.

This clonotype was recorded at least ten times. The CDR3 is CASSSPTGNSPLHF. CDR3 bases: TGTGCCAGCAGTTCCCCCACGGGGAATTCACCCCTCCACTTT. The chain uses TRBV12-3 or TRBV12-4 and TRBJ1-6; D remains ambiguous. V dropped 4 bases and J dropped 7 bases, with 11 bases sitting between them. This CDR3 is built from 14 residues.

This clonotype was counted between two and nine times. The rearrangement uses TRBV10-3 and TRBJ1-1, with 7 bases lining up with TRBD1. Germline V gives CDR1 ENHRY, CDR2 SYGVKD. Trimming took 2 bases from V and 2 from J; bases not matched to a gene: 5. The CDR3 extends over 15 amino acids. CDR3 DNA sequence: TGTGCCATCAGTGAGGAGACAGGGAGAAACACTGAAGCTTTCTTT. Protein: CAISEETGRNTEAFF.

This clonotype appeared once. The chain joins TRBV7-9 to TRBJ2-7, with a possible D match to TRBD1 (6 bases). CDR1 and CDR2 from the germline V gene are SEHNR and FQNEAQ (reference sequence). Deletions cut 1 base from V and 8 bases from J, with 15 bases between. The CDR3 has 14 amino acids. CDR3 in DNA: TGTGCCAGCAGCTTAGGTCAGGTCGGGGACAAGCAGTACTTC. Translated: CASSLGQVGDKQYF.

The rearrangement uses TRBV10-3 and TRBJ1-1; D might be TRBD1 (6 bases). The CDR3 length is 11 residues. The V end was cut by 8 bases, the J end by 3 bases, with 7 bases between. Germline V gene sequence: CDR1 ENHRY, CDR2 SYGVKD. Here the CDR3 reads CAISGDTEAFF. The DNA of the CDR3 is TGTGCCATCTCAGGGGACACTGAAGCTTTCTTT.

This clonotype was seen many times. V and J are TRBV19 and TRBJ2-6; tentatively, D is TRBD2 (5 bases). Trimming removed 3 bases at V and 0 bases at J, with 9 bases between. The CDR3 is 16 amino acids. Germline CDR1 reads LNHDA; CDR2 reads SQIVND (reference sequence). In DNA, the CDR3 is TGTGCCAGTAGTATGGGTGGGAGCTCTGGGGCCAACGTCCTGACTTTC. As protein: CASSMGGSSGANVLTF. Full variable domain (outside the CDR3, taken from reference TRBV19 and TRBJ2-6): DGGITQSPKYLFRKEGQNVTLSCEQNLNHDAMYWYRQDPGQGLRLIYYSQIVNDFQKGDIAEGYSVSREKKESFPLTVTSAQKNPTAFYLCASSMGGSSGANVLTFGAGSRLTVL.

This clonotype occurred many times. The chain has TRBV5-5 and TRBJ2-2; perhaps TRBD1 as D (6 bases). V shed 4 bases and J shed 4 bases, with 14 bases lying between them. Germline V lookup: CDR1 SGHKS, CDR2 YYEKEE (reference sequence). The CDR3 is 15 amino acids. The CDR3 nucleotides read TGTGCCAGCAGCCGCAGGGACAAGGTCACCGGGGAGCTGTTTTTT. It encodes CASSRRDKVTGELFF.

The table lists this clonotype with a few counts. The rearrangement joins TRBV15 to TRBJ2-1; D ambiguous. The V and J ends lost 8 bases and 10 bases respectively, with 18 bases between them. The CDR3 loop spans 13 amino acids. Germline-derived CDR1 and CDR2 are LNHNV and YYDKDF (reference sequence). DNA for the CDR3: TGTGCCACCGGAAACCTCGGTAACTCCGAGCAGTTCTTC. Protein: CATGNLGNSEQFF.

The chain joins TRBV5-1 to TRBJ2-1; 7 bases are a match to TRBD2. V gave up 5 bases and J gave up 6 bases; unmatched junction bases: 11. Per the germline V gene, CDR1 is SGHRS and CDR2 is YFSETQ. The CDR3 spans 15 residues. In DNA, the CDR3 is TGCGCCAGCAGTGTGCTGGCGGGGGAGTCCAATGAGCAGTTCTTC. This translates into CASSVLAGESNEQFF.

This clonotype was found many times. The chain recombines TRBV7-8 with TRBJ2-1; 15 nucleotides agree with TRBD2. Germline CDR1 reads SGHVS; CDR2 reads FQNEAQ. The CDR3 is made up of 14 amino acids. The ends lost 6 bases at V and 9 bases at J; junction bases unmatched: 3. The CDR3 reads CASRGLAGGGEQFF. The DNA of the CDR3 is TGTGCCAGCAGGGGACTAGCGGGGGGAGGTGAGCAGTTCTTC.

The chain is built from TRBV10-2 and TRBJ1-3; TRBD1 is a possible D gene (5 bases). V shed 7 bases and J shed 0 bases, with 7 bases lying between them. CDR3 length: 13 amino acids. In germline, CDR1 is WSHSY, CDR2 SAAADI. The CDR3, as DNA: TGCGCCAGCATCGACAGCTCTGGAAACACCATATATTTT. Protein product: CASIDSSGNTIYF.

J is TRBJ2-7 and V is TRBV5-1; 11 bases are a match to TRBD2. This CDR3 region has 14 residues. Per the germline V gene, CDR1 is SGHRS and CDR2 is YFSETQ. The V segment lost 3 bases and the J segment 3 bases; nucleotides outside the gene matches: 2. CDR3 region: CASSSLAGGYEQYF. CDR3 DNA: TGCGCCAGCAGCTCCCTAGCGGGAGGCTACGAGCAGTACTTC.